A selection of T cell receptor beta chains follows, all from one sample in a study of T cell responses to AZD1222 COVID-19 vaccine. The protocol was immunoSEQ multiplex PCR, while the TCRdb copy is restricted to in-frame clones and leaves out a portion. The table shows about 130,000 clones, with 90% occurring only once. The sample was peripheral blood, taken on day 0 of AZD1222 vaccination. The receptors stem from an adult in good health. Both conserved end residues are part of each CDR3. The D gene is left open where the match is weak. Expanded clones get a size class; other rows say once, few or many, or leave the size out.

J gene: TRBJ1-5; V gene: TRBV27; D gene: NA; clone size: NA; CDR3 protein: CASSLYGVGQPQHF; CDR3 DNA: TGTGCCAGCAGTTTATATGGAGTAGGTCAGCCCCAGCATTTT
J gene: TRBJ1-4; V gene: TRBV12-3/TRBV12-4; D gene: NA; clone size: NA; CDR3 protein: CASSTWGEKLFF; CDR3 DNA: TGTGCCAGCAGTACATGGGGTGAAAAACTGTTTTTT
J gene: TRBJ1-2; V gene: TRBV2; D gene: NA; clone size: NA; CDR3 protein: CASSEGPYGYTF; CDR3 DNA: TGTGCCAGCAGTGAGGGCCCCTATGGCTACACCTTC
J gene: TRBJ2-7; V gene: TRBV9; D gene: TRBD1; clone size: few; CDR3 protein: CASSVEGTAAYEQYF; CDR3 DNA: TGTGCCAGCAGCGTAGAAGGGACAGCCGCCTACGAGCAGTACTTC
J gene: TRBJ2-5; V gene: TRBV27; D gene: TRBD1; clone size: NA; CDR3 protein: CASSPRTGGEETQYF; CDR3 DNA: TGTGCCAGCAGTCCCCGGACAGGGGGGGAGGAGACCCAGTACTTC
J gene: TRBJ1-1; V gene: TRBV21-1; D gene: NA; clone size: once; CDR3 protein: CASSKGRGRTEAFF; CDR3 DNA: TGTGCCAGCAGCAAAGGTAGGGGGAGGACTGAAGCTTTCTTT
J gene: TRBJ1-6; V gene: TRBV3-1/TRBV3-2; D gene: NA; clone size: few; CDR3 protein: CASTPGGSSPLHF; CDR3 DNA: TGTGCCAGCACTCCGGGGGGCAGTTCACCCCTCCACTTT
J gene: TRBJ1-4; V gene: TRBV9; D gene: NA; clone size: NA; CDR3 protein: CASSVYSEGNEKLFF; CDR3 DNA: TGTGCCAGCAGCGTATATTCAGAGGGTAATGAAAAACTGTTTTTT
J gene: TRBJ1-5; V gene: TRBV10-3; D gene: TRBD1; clone size: NA; CDR3 protein: CAISELGTGGDQPQHF; CDR3 DNA: TGTGCCATCAGTGAGCTCGGGACAGGGGGAGATCAGCCCCAGCATTTT
J gene: TRBJ2-3; V gene: TRBV19; D gene: TRBD2; clone size: NA; CDR3 protein: CASSIGTLAGGITDTQYF; CDR3 DNA: TGTGCCAGTAGTATTGGGACACTAGCGGGGGGCATCACAGATACGCAGTATTTT
J gene: TRBJ2-3; V gene: TRBV7-9; D gene: TRBD2; clone size: NA; CDR3 protein: CASSLRSTSGNTDTQYF; CDR3 DNA: TGTGCCAGCAGCTTACGCTCGACTAGCGGGAACACAGATACGCAGTATTTT
J gene: TRBJ1-1; V gene: TRBV4-1; D gene: TRBD1; clone size: few; CDR3 protein: CASRVTGEGTEAFF; CDR3 DNA: TGCGCCAGCAGGGTGACAGGGGAGGGGACTGAAGCTTTCTTT
J gene: TRBJ1-2; V gene: TRBV10-3; D gene: NA; clone size: NA; CDR3 protein: CAITEDTHGYTF; CDR3 DNA: TGTGCCATCACCGAAGACACCCATGGCTACACCTTC
J gene: TRBJ2-7; V gene: TRBV3-1/TRBV3-2; D gene: NA; clone size: NA; CDR3 protein: CASSRGTGYEQYF; CDR3 DNA: TGTGCCAGCAGCCGCGGGACTGGCTACGAGCAGTACTTC
J gene: TRBJ2-2; V gene: TRBV2; D gene: NA; clone size: NA; CDR3 protein: CASSVYREGFGELFF; CDR3 DNA: TGTGCCAGCAGTGTCTACAGGGAAGGTTTCGGGGAGCTGTTTTTT
J gene: TRBJ1-5; V gene: TRBV11-2; D gene: NA; clone size: NA; CDR3 protein: CASSLSSGQPQHF; CDR3 DNA: TGTGCCAGCAGCTTGTCATCGGGTCAGCCCCAGCATTTT
J gene: TRBJ2-1; V gene: TRBV2; D gene: NA; clone size: NA; CDR3 protein: CASNLGLYNEQFF; CDR3 DNA: TGTGCCAGCAATCTGGGGCTTTACAATGAGCAGTTCTTC
J gene: TRBJ1-5; V gene: TRBV2; D gene: NA; clone size: NA; CDR3 protein: CASNRAGFQPQHF; CDR3 DNA: TGTGCCAGCAATAGGGCTGGGTTTCAGCCCCAGCATTTT
J gene: TRBJ2-6; V gene: TRBV7-8; D gene: NA; clone size: NA; CDR3 protein: CASSLGVSGANVLTF; CDR3 DNA: TGTGCCAGCAGCTTAGGTGTCTCTGGGGCCAACGTCCTGACTTTC
J gene: TRBJ1-1; V gene: TRBV7-9; D gene: TRBD1; clone size: NA; CDR3 protein: CASSLVTGRNTEAFF; CDR3 DNA: TGTGCCAGCAGCTTAGTGACAGGGAGGAACACTGAAGCTTTCTTT
J gene: TRBJ2-7; V gene: TRBV19; D gene: TRBD1; clone size: NA; CDR3 protein: CASSPGQGSSYEQYF; CDR3 DNA: TGTGCCAGTAGTCCCGGACAGGGTAGCTCCTACGAGCAGTACTTC
J gene: TRBJ1-2; V gene: TRBV13; D gene: TRBD1; clone size: NA; CDR3 protein: CASSLGRPGGYGYTF; CDR3 DNA: TGTGCCAGCAGCTTAGGCCGGCCAGGGGGTTATGGCTACACCTTC
J gene: TRBJ2-1; V gene: TRBV10-3; D gene: TRBD2; clone size: NA; CDR3 protein: CASLPFPSGVVNEQFF; CDR3 DNA: TGTGCCTCTCTCCCCTTTCCTAGCGGGGTTGTGAATGAGCAGTTCTTC
J gene: TRBJ1-1; V gene: TRBV21-1; D gene: NA; clone size: NA; CDR3 protein: CASSQQQGNTEAFF; CDR3 DNA: TGTGCCAGCAGCCAACAACAGGGGAACACTGAAGCTTTCTTT
J gene: TRBJ1-2; V gene: TRBV4-1; D gene: NA; clone size: NA; CDR3 protein: CASSQDGTIMTGYTF; CDR3 DNA: TGCGCCAGCAGCCAAGATGGAACAATAATGACGGGCTACACCTTC
J gene: TRBJ2-1; V gene: TRBV5-1; D gene: NA; clone size: once; CDR3 protein: CASSETGTYNEQFF; CDR3 DNA: TGCGCCAGCAGCGAGACAGGAACCTACAATGAGCAGTTCTTC
J gene: TRBJ2-7; V gene: TRBV7-7; D gene: TRBD1; clone size: NA; CDR3 protein: CASSDGTGNYEQYF; CDR3 DNA: TGTGCTAGCAGCGACGGGACAGGGAACTACGAGCAGTACTTC
J gene: TRBJ2-2; V gene: TRBV9; D gene: TRBD2; clone size: NA; CDR3 protein: CASSIRREGIGGELFF; CDR3 DNA: TGTGCCAGCAGCATTCGGCGGGAGGGTATAGGCGGGGAGCTGTTTTTT
J gene: TRBJ1-3; V gene: TRBV11-2; D gene: NA; clone size: NA; CDR3 protein: CASSLFPHHEPGNTIYF; CDR3 DNA: TGTGCCAGCAGCTTATTCCCACACCACGAGCCTGGAAACACCATATATTTT
J gene: TRBJ2-7; V gene: TRBV27; D gene: NA; clone size: NA; CDR3 protein: CASSLNPDYEQYF; CDR3 DNA: TGTGCCAGCAGTTTAAATCCAGATTACGAGCAGTACTTC
J gene: TRBJ2-3; V gene: TRBV7-9; D gene: NA; clone size: NA; CDR3 protein: CASSWISDTQYF; CDR3 DNA: TGTGCCAGCAGCTGGATATCAGATACGCAGTATTTT
J gene: TRBJ2-7; V gene: TRBV10-1; D gene: TRBD1; clone size: NA; CDR3 protein: CASRGTGSPEQYF; CDR3 DNA: TGCGCCAGCAGAGGGACAGGGTCCCCCGAGCAGTACTTC
J gene: TRBJ2-1; V gene: TRBV5-1; D gene: TRBD1; clone size: NA; CDR3 protein: CASSLNGDRGLEQFF; CDR3 DNA: TGCGCCAGCAGCTTAAATGGGGACAGGGGGCTTGAGCAGTTCTTC